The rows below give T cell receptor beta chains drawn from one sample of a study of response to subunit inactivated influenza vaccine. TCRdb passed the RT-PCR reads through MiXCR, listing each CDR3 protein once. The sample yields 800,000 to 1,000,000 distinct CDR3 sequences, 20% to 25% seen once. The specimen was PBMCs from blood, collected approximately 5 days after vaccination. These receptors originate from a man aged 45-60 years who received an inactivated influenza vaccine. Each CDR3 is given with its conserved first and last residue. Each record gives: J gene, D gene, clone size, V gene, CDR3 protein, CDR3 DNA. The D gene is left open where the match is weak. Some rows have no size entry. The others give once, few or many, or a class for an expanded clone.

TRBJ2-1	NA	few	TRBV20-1	CSAPLGPAYNEQFF	TGCAGTGCTCCGCTTGGGCCAGCGTACAATGAGCAGTTCTTC
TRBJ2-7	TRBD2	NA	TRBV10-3	CAISESIGPGAGGVYEQYF	TGTGCCATCAGTGAGTCGATAGGTCCCGGGGCGGGAGGAGTCTACGAGCAGTACTTC
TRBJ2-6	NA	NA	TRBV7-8	CASSLPPSGGANVLTF	TGTGCCAGCAGTCTCCCCCCTTCGGGGGGGGCCAACGTCCTGACTTTC
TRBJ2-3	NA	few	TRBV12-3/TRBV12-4	CASTRGTRADTQYF	TGTGCCAGCACCCGCGGGACTCGGGCAGATACGCAGTATTTT
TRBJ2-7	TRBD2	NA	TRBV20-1	CSATPGLAGREQYF	TGCAGTGCCACACCGGGACTAGCGGGGCGCGAGCAGTACTTC
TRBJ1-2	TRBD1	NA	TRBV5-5	CASSLRTGGYGYTF	TGTGCCAGCAGCTTACGGACAGGGGGATATGGCTACACCTTC
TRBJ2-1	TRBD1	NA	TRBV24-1	CATSDPGQGLNYNEQFF	TGTGCCACCAGTGATCCGGGACAGGGACTAAACTACAATGAGCAGTTCTTC
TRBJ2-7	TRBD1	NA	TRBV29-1	CSVEGQGHEQYF	TGCAGCGTAGAAGGACAGGGCCACGAGCAGTACTTC
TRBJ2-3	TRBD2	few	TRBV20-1	CSAKGLAGGFDTQYF	TGCAGTGCTAAAGGACTAGCGGGGGGGTTTGATACGCAGTATTTT
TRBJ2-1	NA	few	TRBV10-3	CAISEPGASSSLSSYNEQFF	TGTGCCATCAGTGAGCCGGGGGCTAGTTCATCCCTGAGCTCCTACAATGAGCAGTTCTTC
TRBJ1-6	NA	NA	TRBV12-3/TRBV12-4	CASSYRAPNPLHF	TGTGCCAGCAGTTACCGGGCCCCAAACCCCCTCCACTTT
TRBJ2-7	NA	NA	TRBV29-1	CSVATSYEQYF	TGCAGCGTCGCGACGTCCTACGAGCAGTACTTC
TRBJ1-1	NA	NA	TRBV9	CASSDGAEAFF	TGTGCCAGCAGCGACGGGGCTGAAGCTTTCTTT
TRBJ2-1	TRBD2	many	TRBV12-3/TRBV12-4	CASSLRNRGGRPNEQFF	TGTGCCAGCAGCCTTCGGAATCGCGGGGGGCGACCAAATGAGCAGTTCTTC
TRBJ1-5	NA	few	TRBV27	CASSYESNQPQHF	TGTGCCAGCAGTTACGAGAGCAATCAGCCCCAGCATTTT
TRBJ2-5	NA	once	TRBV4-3	CASSQEMGKETQYF	TGCGCCAGCAGCCAAGAAATGGGTAAAGAGACCCAGTACTTC
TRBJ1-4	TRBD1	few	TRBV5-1	CASSPGTARNEKLFF	TGCGCCAGCAGCCCGGGGACAGCCCGAAATGAAAAACTGTTTTTT
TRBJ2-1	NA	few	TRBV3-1	CASSQDLGAYNEQFF	TGTGCCAGCAGCCAAGACCTCGGAGCCTACAATGAGCAGTTCTTC
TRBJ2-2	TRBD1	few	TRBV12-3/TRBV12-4	CASSWPGQGATGELFF	TGTGCCAGCAGTTGGCCGGGACAGGGTGCCACCGGGGAGCTGTTTTTT
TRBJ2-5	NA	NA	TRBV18	CASSPQTWGPGETQYF	TGTGCCAGCTCACCTCAGACCTGGGGTCCGGGTGAGACCCAGTACTTC
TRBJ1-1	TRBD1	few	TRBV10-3	CAISEGTASEAFF	TGTGCCATCAGTGAGGGGACAGCAAGTGAAGCTTTCTTT
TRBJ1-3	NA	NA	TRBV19	CASSPYDSSGNTIYF	TGTGCCAGTAGTCCGTATGACAGCTCTGGAAACACCATATATTTT
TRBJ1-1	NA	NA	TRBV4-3	CASSQDSQGSTEAFF	TGCGCCAGCAGCCAAGATAGTCAGGGGAGCACTGAAGCTTTCTTT